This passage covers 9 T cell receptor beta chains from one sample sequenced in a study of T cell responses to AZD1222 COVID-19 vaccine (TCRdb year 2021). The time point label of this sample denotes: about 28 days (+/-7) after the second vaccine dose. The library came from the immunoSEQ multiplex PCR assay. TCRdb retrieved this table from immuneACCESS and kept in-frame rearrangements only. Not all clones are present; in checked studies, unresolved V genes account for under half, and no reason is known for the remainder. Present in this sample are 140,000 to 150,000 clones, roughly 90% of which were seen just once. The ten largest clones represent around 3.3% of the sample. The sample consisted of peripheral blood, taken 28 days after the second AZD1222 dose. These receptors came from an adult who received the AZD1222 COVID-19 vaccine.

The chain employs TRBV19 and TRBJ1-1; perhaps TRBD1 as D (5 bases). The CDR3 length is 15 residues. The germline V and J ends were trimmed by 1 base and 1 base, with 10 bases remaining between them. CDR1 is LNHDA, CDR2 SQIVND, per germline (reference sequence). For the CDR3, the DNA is TGTGCCAGTAGTATAGTAGGGACGGCGAACACTGAAGCTTTCTTT. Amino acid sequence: CASSIVGTANTEAFF.

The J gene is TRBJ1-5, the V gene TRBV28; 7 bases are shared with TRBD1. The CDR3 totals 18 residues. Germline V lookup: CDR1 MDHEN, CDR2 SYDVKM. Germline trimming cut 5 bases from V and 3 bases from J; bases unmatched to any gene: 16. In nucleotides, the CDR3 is TGTGCCAGCAGTCTCTACCCGTACAGGGGCGCAGACAATCAGCCCCAGCATTTT. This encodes CASSLYPYRGADNQPQHF.

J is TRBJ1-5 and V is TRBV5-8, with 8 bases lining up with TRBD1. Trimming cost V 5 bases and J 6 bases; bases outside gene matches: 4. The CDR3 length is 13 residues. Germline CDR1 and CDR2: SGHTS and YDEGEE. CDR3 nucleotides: TGTGCCAGCAGGGGCAGGGGGCTTCAGCCCCAGCATTTT. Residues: CASRGRGLQPQHF.

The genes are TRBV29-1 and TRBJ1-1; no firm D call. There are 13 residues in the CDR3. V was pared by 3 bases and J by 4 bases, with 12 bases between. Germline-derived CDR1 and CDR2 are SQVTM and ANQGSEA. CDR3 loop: CSVDTRAGTEAFF. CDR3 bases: TGCAGCGTTGACACCCGGGCGGGCACTGAAGCTTTCTTT. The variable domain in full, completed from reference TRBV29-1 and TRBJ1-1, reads SAVISQKPSRDICQRGTSLTIQCQVDSQVTMMFWYRQQPGQSLTLIATANQGSEATYESGFVIDKFPISRPNLTFSTLTVSNMSPEDSSIYLCSVDTRAGTEAFFGQGTRLTVV.

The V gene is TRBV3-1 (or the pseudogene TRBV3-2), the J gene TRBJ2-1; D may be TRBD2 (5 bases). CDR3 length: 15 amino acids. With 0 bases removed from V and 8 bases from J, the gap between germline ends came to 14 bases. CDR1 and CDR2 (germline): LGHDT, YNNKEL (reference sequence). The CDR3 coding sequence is TGTGCCAGCAGCCAAGATCGACTATTTCTGGATGAGCAGTTCTTC. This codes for CASSQDRLFLDEQFF.

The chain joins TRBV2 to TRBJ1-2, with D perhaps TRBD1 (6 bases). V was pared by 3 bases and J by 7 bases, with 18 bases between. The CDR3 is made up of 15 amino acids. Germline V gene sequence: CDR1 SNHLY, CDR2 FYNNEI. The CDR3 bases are TGTGCCAGCAGTGAGGGACGGGGGCGAGGCTTTGGCTACACCTTC. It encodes CASSEGRGRGFGYTF.

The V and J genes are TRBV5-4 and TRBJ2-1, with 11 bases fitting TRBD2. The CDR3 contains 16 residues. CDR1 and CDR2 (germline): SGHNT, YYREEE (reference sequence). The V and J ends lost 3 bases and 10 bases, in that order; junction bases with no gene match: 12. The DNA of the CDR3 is TGTGCCAGCAGCTCATCCCTGACTAGCGGGGAGGCCGAGCAGTTCTTC. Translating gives CASSSSLTSGEAEQFF.

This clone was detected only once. The CDR3 is CASSPLGVGTRITYEQYF. CDR3 coding DNA: TGCGCCAGCAGCCCCCTTGGGGTCGGTACTAGGATAACCTACGAGCAGTACTTC. This sequence joins TRBV5-1 and TRBJ2-7; D is perhaps TRBD2 (5 bases). Trimming left V 4 bases short and J 2 bases short, with 25 bases between. Germline lookup yields CDR1 SGHRS and CDR2 YFSETQ. The CDR3 runs to 18 residues. The variable domain in full, completed from reference TRBV5-1 and TRBJ2-7, reads KAGVTQTPRYLIKTRGQQVTLSCSPISGHRSVSWYQQTPGQGLQFLFEYFSETQRNKGNFPGRFSGRQFSNSRSEMNVSTLELGDSALYLCASSPLGVGTRITYEQYFGPGTRLTVT.

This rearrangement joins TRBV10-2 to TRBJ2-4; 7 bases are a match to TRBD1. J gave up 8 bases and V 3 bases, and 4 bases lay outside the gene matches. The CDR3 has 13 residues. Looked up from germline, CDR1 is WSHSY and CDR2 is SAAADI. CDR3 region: CASSEQGRHIQYF. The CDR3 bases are TGCGCCAGCAGTGAACAGGGGCGGCACATTCAGTACTTC.